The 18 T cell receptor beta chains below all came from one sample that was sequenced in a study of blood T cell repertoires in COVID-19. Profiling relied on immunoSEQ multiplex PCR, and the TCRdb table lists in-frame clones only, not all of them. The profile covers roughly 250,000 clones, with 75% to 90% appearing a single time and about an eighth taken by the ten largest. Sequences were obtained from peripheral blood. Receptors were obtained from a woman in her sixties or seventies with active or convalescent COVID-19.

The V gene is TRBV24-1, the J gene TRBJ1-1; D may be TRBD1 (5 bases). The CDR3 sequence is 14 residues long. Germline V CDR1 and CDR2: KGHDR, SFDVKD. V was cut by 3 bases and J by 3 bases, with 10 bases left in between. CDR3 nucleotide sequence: TGTGCCACCAGTGATCCCCCGGGGGACACTGAAGCTTTCTTT. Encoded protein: CATSDPPGDTEAFF.

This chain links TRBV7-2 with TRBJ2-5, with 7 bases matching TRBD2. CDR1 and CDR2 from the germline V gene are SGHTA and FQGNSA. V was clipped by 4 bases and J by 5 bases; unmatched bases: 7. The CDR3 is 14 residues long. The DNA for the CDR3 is TGTGCCAGCAGCTCTGGACTAGAGGGGGAGACCCAGTACTTC. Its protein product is CASSSGLEGETQYF.

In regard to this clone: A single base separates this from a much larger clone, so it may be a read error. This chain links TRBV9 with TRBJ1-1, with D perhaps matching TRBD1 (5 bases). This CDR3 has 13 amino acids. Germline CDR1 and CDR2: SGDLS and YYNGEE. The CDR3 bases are TGTGCCAGCACGAAGGACACGAACACTGAAACTTTCTTT. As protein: CASTKDTNTETFF. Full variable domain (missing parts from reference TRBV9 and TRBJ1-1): DSGVTQTPKHLITATGQRVTLRCSPRSGDLSVYWYQQSLDQGLQFLIQYYNGEERAKGNILERFSAQQFPDLHSELNLSSLELGDSALYFCASTKDTNTETFFGQGTRLTVV.

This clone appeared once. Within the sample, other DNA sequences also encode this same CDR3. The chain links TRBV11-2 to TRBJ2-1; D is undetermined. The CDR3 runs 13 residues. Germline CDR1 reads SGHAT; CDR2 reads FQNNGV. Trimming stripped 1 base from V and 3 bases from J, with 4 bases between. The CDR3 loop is CASSLALYNEQFF. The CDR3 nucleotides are TGTGCCAGCAGCTTAGCCCTCTACAATGAGCAGTTCTTC.

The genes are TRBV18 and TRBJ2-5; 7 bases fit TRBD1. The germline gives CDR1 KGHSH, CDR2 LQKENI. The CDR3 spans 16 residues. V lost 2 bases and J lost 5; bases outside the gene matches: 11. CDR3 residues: CASSPALGGRRETQYF. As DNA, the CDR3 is TGTGCCAGCTCACCAGCTCTAGGGGGCCGGAGGGAGACCCAGTACTTC.

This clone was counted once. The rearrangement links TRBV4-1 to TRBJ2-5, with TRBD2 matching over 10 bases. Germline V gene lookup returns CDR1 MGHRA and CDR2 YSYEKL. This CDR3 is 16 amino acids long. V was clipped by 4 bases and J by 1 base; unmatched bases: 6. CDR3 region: CASSRLLAGSQETQYF. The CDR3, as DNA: TGCGCCAGCAGCCGCCTACTAGCGGGGAGCCAAGAGACCCAGTACTTC.

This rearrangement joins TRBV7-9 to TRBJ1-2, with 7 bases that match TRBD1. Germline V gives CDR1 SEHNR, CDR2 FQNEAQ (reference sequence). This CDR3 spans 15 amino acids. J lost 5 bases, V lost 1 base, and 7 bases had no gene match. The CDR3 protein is CASSLVSGQLYGYTF. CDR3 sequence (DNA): TGTGCCAGCAGCTTAGTTTCGGGACAGCTATATGGCTACACCTTC.

CDR3 region: CASSTGTTYEQYF. The CDR3 DNA follows: TGCGCCAGCAGTACTGGGACTACCTACGAGCAGTACTTC. The chain links TRBV10-1 to TRBJ2-7; 7 positions agree with TRBD2. CDR1 is WNHNN and CDR2 is SYGVQD in the germline V gene (reference sequence). CDR3 length: 13 amino acids. Trimming at V came to 5 bases and at J to 2 bases, leaving 3 bases not matched to a gene.

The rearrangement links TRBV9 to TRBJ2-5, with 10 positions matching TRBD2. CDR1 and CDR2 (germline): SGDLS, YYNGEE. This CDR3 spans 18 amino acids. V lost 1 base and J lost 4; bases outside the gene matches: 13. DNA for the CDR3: TGTGCCAGCAGCGTATACTGGGGTAGCGGGGGGTTAGGAGAGACCCAGTACTTC. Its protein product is CASSVYWGSGGLGETQYF.

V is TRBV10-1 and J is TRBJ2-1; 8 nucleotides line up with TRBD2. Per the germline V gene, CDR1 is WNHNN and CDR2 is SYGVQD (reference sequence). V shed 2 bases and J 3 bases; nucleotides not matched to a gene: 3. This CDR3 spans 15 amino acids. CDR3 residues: CASSEARGGYNEQFF. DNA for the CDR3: TGCGCCAGCAGTGAGGCCCGGGGGGGCTACAATGAGCAGTTCTTC.

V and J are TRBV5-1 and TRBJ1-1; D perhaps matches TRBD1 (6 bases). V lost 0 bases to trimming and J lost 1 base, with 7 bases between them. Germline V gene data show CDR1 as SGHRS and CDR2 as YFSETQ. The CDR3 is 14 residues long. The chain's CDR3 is CASSLGGQNTEAFF. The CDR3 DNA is TGCGCCAGCAGCTTGGGGGGACAGAACACTGAAGCTTTCTTT.

The CDR3 nucleotides read TGTGCCAGCTCAGTCCCGACAGGGAGCAACTATGGCTACACCTTC. Its translation is CASSVPTGSNYGYTF. The V and J genes are TRBV4-2 and TRBJ1-2, with TRBD1 matching 7 bases. This CDR3 has 15 amino acids. The ends lost 8 bases at V and 2 bases at J; junction bases unmatched: 11. Germline V gene sequence: CDR1 LGHNA, CDR2 YNFKEQ.

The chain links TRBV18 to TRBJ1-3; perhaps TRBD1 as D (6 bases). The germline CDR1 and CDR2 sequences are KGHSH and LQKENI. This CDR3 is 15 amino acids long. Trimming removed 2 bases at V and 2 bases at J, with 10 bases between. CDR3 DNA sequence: TGTGCCAGCTCACCATCACAGGGTACTGGAAACACCATATATTTT. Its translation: CASSPSQGTGNTIYF. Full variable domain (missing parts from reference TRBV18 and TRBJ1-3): NAGVMQNPRHLVRRRGQEARLRCSPMKGHSHVYWYRQLPEEGLKFMVYLQKENIIDESGMPKERFSAEFPKEGPSILRIQQVVRGDSAAYFCASSPSQGTGNTIYFGEGSWLTVV.

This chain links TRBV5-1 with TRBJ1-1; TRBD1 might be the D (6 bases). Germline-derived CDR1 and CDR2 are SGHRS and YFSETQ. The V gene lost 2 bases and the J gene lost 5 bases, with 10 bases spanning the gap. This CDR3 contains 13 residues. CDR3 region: CASSFLQGTEAFF. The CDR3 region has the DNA TGCGCCAGCAGCTTCCTACAGGGTACTGAAGCTTTCTTT. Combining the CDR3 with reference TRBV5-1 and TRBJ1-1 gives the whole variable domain KAGVTQTPRYLIKTRGQQVTLSCSPISGHRSVSWYQQTPGQGLQFLFEYFSETQRNKGNFPGRFSGRQFSNSRSEMNVSTLELGDSALYLCASSFLQGTEAFFGQGTRLTVV.

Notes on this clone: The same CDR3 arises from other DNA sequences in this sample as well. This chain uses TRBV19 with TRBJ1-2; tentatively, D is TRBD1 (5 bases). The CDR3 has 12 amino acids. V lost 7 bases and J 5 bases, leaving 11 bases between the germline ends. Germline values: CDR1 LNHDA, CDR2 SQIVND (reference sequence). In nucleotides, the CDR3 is TGTGCCAGTACCCCCGGGGGATATGGCTACACCTTC. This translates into CASTPGGYGYTF.

As DNA, the CDR3 is TGTGCCAGTAGCACACGACAGGGGTGGAATTCACCCCTCCACTTT. This sequence encodes CASSTRQGWNSPLHF. The chain carries TRBV19 and TRBJ1-6; 8 bases are shared with TRBD1. The trim removed 6 bases at V and 7 bases at J, leaving 8 bases unmatched. The CDR3 extends over 15 amino acids. From germline, CDR1 is LNHDA and CDR2 SQIVND (reference sequence).

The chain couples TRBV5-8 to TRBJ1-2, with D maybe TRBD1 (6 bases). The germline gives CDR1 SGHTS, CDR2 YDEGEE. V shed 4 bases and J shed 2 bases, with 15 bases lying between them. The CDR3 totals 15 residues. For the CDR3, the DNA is TGTGCCAGCAGCCCCGCTGGACAGATGAACTATGGCTACACCTTC. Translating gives CASSPAGQMNYGYTF.

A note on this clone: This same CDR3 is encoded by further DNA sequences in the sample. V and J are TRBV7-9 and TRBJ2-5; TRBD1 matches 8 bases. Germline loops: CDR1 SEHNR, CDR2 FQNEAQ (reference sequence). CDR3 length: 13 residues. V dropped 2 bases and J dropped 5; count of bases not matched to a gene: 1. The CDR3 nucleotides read TGTGCCAGCAGCTTAACAGGGGGTGAGACCCAGTACTTC. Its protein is CASSLTGGETQYF.